This T cell receptor (beta chain) was sequenced in a study of post-analysis software for immune sequencing data. Built from TCR beta cDNA, the libraries had unique molecular identifiers in them. TCRdb independently ran MiXCR on the PCR reads; one entry per CDR3 protein. The repertoire holds hundreds of thousands of distinct CDR3 sequences, with just under 30% as singletons. This CDR3 comprises 15 residues. The V gene lost 5 bases and the J gene lost 9 bases, with 24 bases spanning the gap. The germline CDR1 and CDR2 sequences are DFQATT and SNEGSKA (reference sequence). Regarding the study as a whole: Controls showed lower frequencies than patients for several TRBV segments, and TRBV5-6, TRBV5-1 and TRBV20-1 were among these. Significantly lower normalized Chao1 diversity was found in patients with multiple sclerosis relative to controls.

This clonotype occurred a few times. The antigen remains undetermined. This TCR came from a girl under 18 with multiple sclerosis. The chain uses TRBV20-1 and TRBJ2-3; D is perhaps TRBD2 (5 bases). The material sequenced was blood. CDR3 in amino acids: CSAQPGPSPVGTQYF. The CDR3 DNA sequence: TGCAGTGCTCAACCCGGTCCTAGCCCGGTAGGAACGCAGTATTTT.